The present TCR beta chain was sequenced within a study of beta chain features in type 1 diabetes. This clone was found a few times. Expressed TCRB transcripts were sequenced after all isolated RNA was converted to cDNA. Method: immunoSEQ multiplex PCR; TCRdb's copy keeps in-frame clones and lacks some. Of 310,000 or so clones listed, approximately 11% are singletons. The TCR sequence derives from a woman aged 30 to 39 in good health. Sequenced sample: naive CD4+ T cells from blood.

The CDR3 sequence is CASSLDPQYNEQFF. The DNA for the CDR3 is TGTGCCAGCAGCTTAGATCCCCAGTACAATGAGCAGTTCTTC. This chain connects TRBV11-2 to TRBJ2-1; no reliable D call. CDR3 length: 14 amino acids. V shed 0 bases and J shed 4 bases, with 7 bases lying between them. The germline CDR1 and CDR2 sequences are SGHAT and FQNNGV.